This TCR beta chain appears in the sequencing data of a study of PD-1 blockade in classical Hodgkin lymphoma. Background on the study: Nivolumab was administered to patients intravenously at 3 mg/kg every 2 weeks. Whole-study results and caveats: Only CD4+ TCR diversity, not CD8+, had risen significantly by C4D1.

There was relapse after autologous stem cell transplantation in every patient, and there was variation in brentuximab vedotin exposure. This CDR3 has 16 amino acids. Germline-derived CDR1 and CDR2 are SGHDT and YYEEEE. V gave up 3 bases and J gave up 5 bases, with 17 bases separating them. Assay: immunoSEQ multiplex PCR; the TCRdb copy retains only in-frame clones and omits some. The data show about 26,000 clones, roughly two thirds seen once. Regarding this clone: No antigen is known for it.

The TCR was taken from a human donor with classical Hodgkin lymphoma. This rearrangement joins TRBV5-6 to TRBJ2-2; maybe TRBD1 (5 bases). The sample here was peripheral blood mononuclear cells (PBMCs), taken before the second cycle of nivolumab. The CDR3 spells CASSSTLDTVTGELFF. The CDR3 DNA follows: TGTGCCAGCAGCTCCACCCTGGACACCGTTACCGGGGAGCTGTTTTTT.